The clone carrying this TCR delta chain turned up a few times. What it binds is unknown. The TCRdb protein, from a much larger clone, departs from this DNA's translation at residue 4, likely by read error; the protein shown derives from the DNA. Bulk repertoires came from Vgamma9/Vdelta2+ or Vdelta2-negative gammadelta T cells flow-sorted from PBMC. TCRdb fed the multiplex PCR reads into CATT to redo clone calling. Among tens of thousands of delta-chain clones listed, almost 1.5% were seen once. The source of the sample is a study of γδ T cells in repeated Plasmodium falciparum infection. For the study at large: Age- and gender-matched Australian children served as comparison for malaria-exposed Malian children. Each infection was followed by sampling at 21 days, plus baseline and some pre-infection draws.

V lost 0 bases to trimming and J lost 7 bases; unmatched junction nucleotides: 10. Germline CDR1 and CDR2: TVYSNPD and GDNSRS (reference sequence). This CDR3 spans 15 amino acids. General observations from the study: Vdelta2-negative gammadelta repertoires appeared less diverse and less shared in Malian than Australian children.

This clonotype originated in a pool of human donors (malaria-infected and uninfected, not separated). This rearrangement joins TRDV3 to TRDJ1; TRDD3 matches at 11 bases. Sequencing used gamma-delta T cells from blood. This chain's CDR3 is CAFSFNWGIKSKLIF. The CDR3 DNA reads TGTGCCTTTAGCTTCAACTGGGGGATAAAAAGTAAACTCATCTTT. Full variable domain (outside the CDR3, taken from reference TRDV3 and TRDJ1): CDKVTQSSPDQTVASGSEVVLLCTYDTVYSNPDLFWYRIRPDYSFQFVFYGDNSRSEGADFTQGRFSVKHILTQKAFHLVISPVRTEDSATYYCAFSFNWGIKSKLIFGKGTRVTVEP.